A selection of T cell receptor beta chains follows, all from one sample in a study of blood T cell repertoires in COVID-19. Sequenced by immunoSEQ multiplex PCR; TCRdb stores in-frame clones only, minus some. The table has about 440,000 clones, about 89% seen once; the top ten hold 4% to 5.5%. Material: peripheral blood. Receptors originate from a woman between 25 and 40 years old with acute or convalescent COVID-19. Both conserved end residues are part of each CDR3. The D gene is left open where the match is weak. Clone size is stated in some rows and not others, as once, few, many or a class when expanded.

clone size,J gene,V gene,D gene,CDR3 protein,CDR3 DNA
once,TRBJ1-1,TRBV29-1,TRBD1,CSVEDWGQGTEAFF,TGCAGCGTTGAAGATTGGGGACAGGGGACTGAAGCTTTCTTT
NA,TRBJ1-2,TRBV6-5,NA,CASSYLGDYGYTF,TGTGCCAGCAGTTATCTCGGGGACTATGGCTACACCTTC
NA,TRBJ2-3,TRBV5-1,NA,CASREGGLRTDTQYF,TGCGCCAGCAGGGAGGGGGGGCTAAGAACAGATACGCAGTATTTT
NA,TRBJ1-1,TRBV12-3/TRBV12-4,NA,CASSQGQTSEAFF,TGTGCCAGCAGCCAAGGACAGACCTCTGAAGCTTTCTTT
once,TRBJ2-1,TRBV4-2,NA,CASSQGGTGIDNEQFF,TGTGCCAGCAGCCAAGGCGGGACGGGCATCGACAATGAGCAGTTCTTC
NA,TRBJ1-2,TRBV6-5,NA,CASSTGGSFYTF,TGTGCCAGCAGTACCGGGGGGTCTTTCTACACCTTC
once,TRBJ2-7,TRBV5-1,TRBD2,CASSLASGGLLEQYF,TGCGCCAGCAGCTTGGCTAGCGGGGGCCTTCTGGAGCAGTACTTC
NA,TRBJ2-6,TRBV6-6,TRBD2,CASSPPRLAGSSGANVLTF,TGTGCCAGCAGTCCCCCGAGGCTAGCGGGGTCCTCTGGGGCCAACGTCCTGACTTTC
NA,TRBJ1-4,TRBV18,NA,CASSTTREKLFF,TGTGCCAGCTCGACAACCCGTGAAAAACTGTTTTTT
NA,TRBJ2-7,TRBV9,TRBD2,CASSVDPRLASEQYF,TGTGCCAGCAGCGTAGATCCGCGACTAGCGAGCGAGCAGTACTTC
NA,TRBJ2-2,TRBV6-5,NA,CASSWRATGELFF,TGTGCCAGCAGTTGGAGGGCCACCGGGGAGCTGTTTTTT
NA,TRBJ2-1,TRBV24-1,TRBD2,CATSGNLFGERGSFDEQFF,TGTGCCACCAGTGGAAATCTGTTCGGCGAGCGGGGCTCCTTCGATGAGCAGTTCTTC
NA,TRBJ2-2,TRBV11-2,TRBD2,CASSFTVGTRNTGELFF,TGTGCCAGCAGCTTTACCGTCGGGACTAGGAACACCGGGGAGCTGTTTTTT
NA,TRBJ2-2,TRBV24-1,TRBD1,CATSGTGNTGELFF,TGTGCCACCAGTGGGACAGGGAACACCGGGGAGCTGTTTTTT
NA,TRBJ2-1,TRBV30,NA,CAWGTGRGGEQFF,TGTGCCTGGGGGACTGGAAGGGGAGGAGAGCAGTTCTTC
NA,TRBJ2-1,TRBV11-3,TRBD1,CASSPGGVAYNEQFF,TGTGCCAGCAGCCCAGGGGGCGTTGCCTACAATGAGCAGTTCTTC
NA,TRBJ2-1,TRBV28,NA,CASSHPKGRTEQFF,TGTGCCAGCAGCCACCCGAAGGGGCGCACTGAGCAGTTCTTC
NA,TRBJ2-2,TRBV28,NA,CASSFSAELNTGELFF,TGTGCCAGCAGTTTTTCGGCGGAATTAAACACCGGGGAGCTGTTTTTT
NA,TRBJ1-5,TRBV10-2,NA,CASSGGGNQPQHF,TGCGCCAGCAGTGGGGGGGGCAATCAGCCCCAGCATTTT
NA,TRBJ1-2,TRBV5-1,TRBD1,CASSSAGGQINYGYTF,TGCGCCAGCAGCTCCGCAGGGGGCCAAATAAACTATGGCTACACCTTC
NA,TRBJ1-1,TRBV2,NA,CASSEQGSAEAFF,TGTGCCAGCAGCGAACAGGGATCGGCCGAAGCTTTCTTT
NA,TRBJ2-5,TRBV4-1,NA,CASSQGPPLRGNQETQYF,TGCGCCAGCAGCCAAGGGCCCCCACTCCGGGGGAACCAAGAGACCCAGTACTTC
NA,TRBJ2-2,TRBV4-1,NA,CASSPLNTGELFF,TGCGCCAGCAGCCCTCTGAACACCGGGGAGCTGTTTTTT
NA,TRBJ1-3,TRBV9,NA,CASSVVDGDTIYF,TGTGCCAGCAGCGTAGTGGACGGGGACACCATATATTTT
NA,TRBJ2-5,TRBV4-1,TRBD1,CASSQPGQGEGSRETQYF,TGCGCCAGCAGCCAACCGGGACAGGGAGAGGGGAGTAGGGAGACCCAGTACTTC
NA,TRBJ2-6,TRBV2,NA,CASSERQTGANVLTF,TGTGCCAGCAGTGAAAGACAGACCGGGGCCAACGTCCTGACTTTC
NA,TRBJ1-2,TRBV2,NA,CASSRAGQNGYTF,TGTGCCAGCAGTCGGGCAGGGCAAAATGGCTACACCTTC
NA,TRBJ2-7,TRBV12-2,NA,CASRLAQVKTYEQYF,TGTGCAAGTCGCTTAGCGCAGGTAAAGACCTACGAGCAGTACTTC
NA,TRBJ2-5,TRBV18,NA,CASSPLLGAPETQYF,TGTGCCAGCTCACCGTTGCTTGGGGCGCCCGAGACCCAGTACTTC
NA,TRBJ2-5,TRBV2,NA,CASSESGTPSTTQYF,TGTGCCAGCAGTGAATCAGGGACTCCGTCTACGACCCAGTACTTC
NA,TRBJ2-7,TRBV13,TRBD2,CASRRLAGGAYEQYF,TGTGCCAGCAGGCGACTAGCGGGGGGAGCCTACGAGCAGTACTTC
NA,TRBJ2-7,TRBV7-8,NA,CASSLAPTGVYEQYF,TGTGCCAGCAGCTTAGCGCCGACGGGAGTCTACGAGCAGTACTTC
once,TRBJ2-1,TRBV30,NA,CAWREETPRHEQFF,TGTGCCTGGAGGGAGGAGACCCCGCGGCATGAGCAGTTCTTC
NA,TRBJ2-7,TRBV10-3,NA,CAISSGTRAYEQYF,TGTGCCATCAGCTCCGGGACAAGGGCCTACGAGCAGTACTTC
NA,TRBJ1-2,TRBV6-5,TRBD1,CASSSYQGVWYGYTF,TGTGCCAGCAGTTCCTACCAGGGGGTTTGGTATGGCTACACCTTC
once,TRBJ1-5,TRBV19,NA,CASSPGLAGNQPQHF,TGTGCCAGCAGTCCGGGACTCGCGGGCAATCAGCCCCAGCATTTT
NA,TRBJ2-3,TRBV4-1,TRBD2,CASSQDRPGLAGSSSTDTQYF,TGCGCCAGCAGCCAAGATAGGCCGGGACTAGCGGGGAGCTCTAGCACAGATACGCAGTATTTT
NA,TRBJ1-2,TRBV30,NA,CAWSVGRVYGYTF,TGTGCCTGGAGTGTCGGCCGGGTCTATGGCTACACCTTC
few,TRBJ1-3,TRBV28,NA,CASSFQLPSGNTIYF,TGTGCCAGCAGTTTCCAACTGCCCTCTGGAAACACCATATATTTT
NA,TRBJ2-7,TRBV3-1/TRBV3-2,TRBD2,CASSQGRGAYEQYF,TGTGCCAGCAGCCAAGGGCGGGGGGCCTACGAGCAGTACTTC
NA,TRBJ1-1,TRBV12-3/TRBV12-4,TRBD1,CASSRQGTEAFF,TGTGCCAGCAGTAGACAGGGGACTGAAGCTTTCTTT
NA,TRBJ2-3,TRBV18,NA,CASSSTSTDTQYF,TGTGCCAGCTCATCCACTAGCACAGATACGCAGTATTTT
NA,TRBJ1-5,TRBV2,NA,CASRSGAGMQPQHF,TGTGCCAGCAGAAGTGGGGCTGGGATGCAGCCCCAGCATTTT
NA,TRBJ2-7,TRBV29-1,NA,CSVPPTPGGPQVNREQYF,TGCAGCGTCCCCCCGACACCCGGGGGGCCCCAAGTGAATCGCGAGCAGTACTTC
NA,TRBJ2-1,TRBV19,TRBD1,CASSGGQPYNEQFF,TGTGCCAGTAGTGGGGGACAGCCATACAATGAGCAGTTCTTC
NA,TRBJ1-1,TRBV28,NA,CASSSSAAGGGAEAFF,TGTGCCAGCAGTTCTTCAGCAGCCGGGGGAGGGGCTGAAGCTTTCTTT
NA,TRBJ2-5,TRBV7-9,TRBD2,CASSYSGGPQETQYF,TGTGCCAGCAGCTACTCGGGGGGACCGCAAGAGACCCAGTACTTC
NA,TRBJ2-1,TRBV7-9,TRBD2,CASSLIGTSRYEQFF,TGTGCCAGCAGCTTAATCGGGACTAGTCGATATGAGCAGTTCTTC
once,TRBJ1-1,TRBV4-1,NA,CASSQVWHMNTEAFF,TGCGCCAGCAGCCAAGTCTGGCATATGAACACTGAAGCTTTCTTT
NA,TRBJ1-2,TRBV5-1,NA,CASSSRPGGWGYTF,TGCGCCAGCAGCTCCCGGCCTGGGGGCTGGGGCTACACCTTC
few,TRBJ2-1,TRBV5-1,NA,CASSLAGGALYNEQFF,TGCGCCAGCAGCTTGGCCGGAGGGGCCCTATACAATGAGCAGTTCTTC
NA,TRBJ1-4,TRBV9,NA,CASGEDEKLFF,TGTGCCAGCGGGGAGGATGAAAAACTGTTTTTT
NA,TRBJ1-2,TRBV3-1/TRBV3-2,TRBD1,CASSQEGSGGHGYTF,TGTGCCAGCAGCCAAGAGGGGTCAGGGGGCCATGGCTACACCTTC
NA,TRBJ2-7,TRBV19,NA,CASSRQNKPYEQYF,TGTGCCAGTTCTAGACAGAACAAACCCTACGAGCAGTACTTC
NA,TRBJ1-1,TRBV11-2,NA,CASSLAFGGVTEAFF,TGTGCCAGCAGCTTAGCGTTCGGGGGAGTTACTGAAGCTTTCTTT
few,TRBJ2-1,TRBV6-1,NA,CASSEIPRGNEQFF,TGTGCCAGCAGTGAAATTCCAAGGGGCAATGAGCAGTTCTTC
NA,TRBJ2-1,TRBV18,TRBD2,CASSQIGGAIYNEQFF,TGTGCCAGCTCCCAAATCGGGGGGGCAATCTACAATGAGCAGTTCTTC
NA,TRBJ2-1,TRBV7-2,NA,CASSFSSYNEQFF,TGTGCCAGCAGCTTTTCTAGCTACAATGAGCAGTTCTTC
NA,TRBJ2-7,TRBV6-1,TRBD1,CASSEAWDRAYEQYF,TGTGCCAGCAGTGAAGCGTGGGACAGGGCCTACGAGCAGTACTTC